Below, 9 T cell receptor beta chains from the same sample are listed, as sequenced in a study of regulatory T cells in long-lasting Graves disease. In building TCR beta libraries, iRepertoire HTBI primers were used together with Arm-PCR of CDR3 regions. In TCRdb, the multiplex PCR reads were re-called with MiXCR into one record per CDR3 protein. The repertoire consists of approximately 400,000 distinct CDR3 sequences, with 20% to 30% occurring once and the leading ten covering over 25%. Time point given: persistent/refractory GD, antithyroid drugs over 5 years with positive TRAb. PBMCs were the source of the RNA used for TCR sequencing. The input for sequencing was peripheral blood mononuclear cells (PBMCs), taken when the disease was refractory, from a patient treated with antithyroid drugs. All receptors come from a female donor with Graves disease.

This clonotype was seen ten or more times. As DNA, the CDR3 is TGTGCCAGCAGCAAGACAGGTATCCCTGGGGCCAACGTCCTGACTTTC. Translating gives CASSKTGIPGANVLTF. The chain is built from TRBV6-1 and TRBJ2-6; D may be TRBD1 (6 bases). The CDR3 totals 16 residues. CDR1 is MNHNS, CDR2 SASEGT, per germline. With 6 bases removed from V and 2 bases from J, the gap between germline ends came to 14 bases.

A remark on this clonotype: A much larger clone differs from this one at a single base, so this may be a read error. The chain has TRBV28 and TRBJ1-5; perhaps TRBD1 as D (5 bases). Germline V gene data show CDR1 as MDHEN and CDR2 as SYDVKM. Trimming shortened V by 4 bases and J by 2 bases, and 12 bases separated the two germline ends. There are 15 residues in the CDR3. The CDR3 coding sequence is TGTGCCAGCAGTTCCCGACAGTCAGGCAATCAGCCCCAGCATTTT. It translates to CASSSRQSGNQPQHF.

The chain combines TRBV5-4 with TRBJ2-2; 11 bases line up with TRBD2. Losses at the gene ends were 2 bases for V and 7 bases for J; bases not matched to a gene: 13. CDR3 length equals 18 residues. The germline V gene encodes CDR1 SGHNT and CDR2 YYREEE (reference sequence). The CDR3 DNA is TGTGCCAGCAGCTTTACTAGCGGGAGTTTATCTGCCCACGGGGAGCTGTTTTTT. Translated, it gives CASSFTSGSLSAHGELFF.

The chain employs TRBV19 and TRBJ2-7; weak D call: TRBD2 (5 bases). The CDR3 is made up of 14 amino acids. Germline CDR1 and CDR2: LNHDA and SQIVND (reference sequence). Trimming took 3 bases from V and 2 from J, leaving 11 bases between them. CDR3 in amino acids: CASSIARGPYEQYF. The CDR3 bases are TGTGCCAGTAGTATTGCTCGGGGTCCCTACGAGCAGTACTTC.

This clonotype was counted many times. CDR3 sequence (DNA): TGCAGTGCTAGAGCGGCCAGTTCTAATGAAAAACTGTTTTTT. It encodes CSARAASSNEKLFF. The chain joins TRBV20-1 to TRBJ1-4; D is undetermined. The germline gives CDR1 DFQATT, CDR2 SNEGSKA (reference sequence). With 1 base removed from V and 3 bases from J, the gap between germline ends came to 9 bases. The CDR3 covers 14 residues.

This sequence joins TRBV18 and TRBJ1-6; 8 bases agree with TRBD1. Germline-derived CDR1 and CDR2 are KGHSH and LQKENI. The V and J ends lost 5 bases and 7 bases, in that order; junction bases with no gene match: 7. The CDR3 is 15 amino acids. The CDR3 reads CASSAGTGTNSPLHF. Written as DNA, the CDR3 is TGTGCCAGCTCAGCCGGGACAGGCACAAATTCACCCCTCCACTTT.

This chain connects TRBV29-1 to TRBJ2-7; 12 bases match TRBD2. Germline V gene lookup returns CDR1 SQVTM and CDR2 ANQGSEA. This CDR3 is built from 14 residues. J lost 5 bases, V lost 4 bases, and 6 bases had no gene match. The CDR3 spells CSVGGTSGFNEQYF. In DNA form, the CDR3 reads TGCAGCGTTGGGGGGACTAGCGGGTTCAACGAGCAGTACTTC.

CDR3 in amino acids: CASSFSGAQGYTF. The CDR3 DNA reads TGTGCCAGCAGTTTTTCGGGGGCGCAGGGCTACACCTTC. The gene calls are TRBV27 and TRBJ1-2; D perhaps matches TRBD1 (6 bases). The CDR3 has 13 residues. Germline V lookup: CDR1 MNHEY, CDR2 SMNVEV (reference sequence). V lost 3 bases and J lost 8, with 13 bases in between.

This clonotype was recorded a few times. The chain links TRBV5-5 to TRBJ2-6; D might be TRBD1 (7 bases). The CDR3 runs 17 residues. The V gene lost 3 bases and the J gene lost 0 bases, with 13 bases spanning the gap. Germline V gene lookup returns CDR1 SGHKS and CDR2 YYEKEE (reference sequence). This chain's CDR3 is CASSWTGGVSGANVLTF. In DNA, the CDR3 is TGTGCCAGCAGCTGGACAGGAGGGGTCTCTGGGGCCAACGTCCTGACTTTC.